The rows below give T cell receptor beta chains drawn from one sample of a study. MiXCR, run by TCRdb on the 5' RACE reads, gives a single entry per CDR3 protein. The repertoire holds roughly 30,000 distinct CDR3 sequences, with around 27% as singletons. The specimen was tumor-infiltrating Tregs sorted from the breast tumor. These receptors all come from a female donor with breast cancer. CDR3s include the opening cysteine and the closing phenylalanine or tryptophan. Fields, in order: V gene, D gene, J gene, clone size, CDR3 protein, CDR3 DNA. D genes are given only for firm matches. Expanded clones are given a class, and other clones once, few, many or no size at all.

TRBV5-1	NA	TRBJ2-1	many	CASSLAGTRSYNEQFF	TGCGCCAGCAGCTTGGCAGGGACTCGCTCCTACAATGAGCAGTTCTTC
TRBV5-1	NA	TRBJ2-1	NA	CASSGDGGPTGEQFF	TGCGCCAGCAGCGGGGACGGTGGTCCCACTGGTGAGCAGTTCTTC
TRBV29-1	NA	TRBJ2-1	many	CSVEGTMGVSYNEQFF	TGCAGCGTTGAAGGTACCATGGGGGTATCCTACAATGAGCAGTTCTTC
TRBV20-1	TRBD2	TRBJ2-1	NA	CSARESAGVKNEQFF	TGCAGTGCTAGAGAATCCGCGGGAGTTAAAAATGAGCAGTTCTTC
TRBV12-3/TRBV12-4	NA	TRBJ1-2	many	CASSRDYGYTF	TGTGCCAGCAGTCGTGACTATGGCTACACCTTC
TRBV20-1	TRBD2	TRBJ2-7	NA	CSAPVAGKPYEQYF	TGCAGTGCTCCCGTAGCGGGAAAGCCCTACGAGCAGTACTTC
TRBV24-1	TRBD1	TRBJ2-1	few	CATSDAPAGGLDEQFF	TGTGCCACCAGTGACGCCCCAGCAGGGGGCTTGGATGAGCAGTTCTTC
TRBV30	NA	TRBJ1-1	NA	CAWTRLRTPNTEAFF	TGTGCCTGGACCCGCCTACGGACACCGAACACTGAAGCTTTCTTT
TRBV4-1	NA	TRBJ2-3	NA	CASSQEYRVGADTQYF	TGCGCCAGCAGCCAAGAATACAGGGTTGGAGCAGATACGCAGTATTTT
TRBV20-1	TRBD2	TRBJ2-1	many	CSARDWTSGRYEQFF	TGCAGTGCTAGAGATTGGACTAGCGGGAGATATGAGCAGTTCTTC
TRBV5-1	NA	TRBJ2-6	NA	CASSLIAGANVLTF	TGCGCCAGCAGCTTGATAGCTGGGGCCAACGTCCTGACTTTC
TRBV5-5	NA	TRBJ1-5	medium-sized	CASSFSQFNQPQHF	TGTGCCAGCAGCTTTAGTCAGTTCAATCAGCCCCAGCATTTT
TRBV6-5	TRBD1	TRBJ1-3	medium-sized	CASRRTGAGNTIYF	TGTGCCAGCAGGCGGACAGGAGCTGGAAACACCATATATTTT
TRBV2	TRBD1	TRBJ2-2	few	CASGLTGQGDTGELFF	TGTGCCAGCGGATTAACCGGACAGGGGGACACCGGGGAGCTGTTTTTT
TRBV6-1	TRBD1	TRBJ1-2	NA	CASSDPGTEHYGYTF	TGTGCCAGCAGCGACCCCGGGACAGAGCACTATGGCTACACCTTC
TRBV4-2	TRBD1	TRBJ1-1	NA	CASSQESGTASSEAFF	TGTGCCAGCAGCCAAGAGTCCGGGACAGCTAGCTCTGAAGCTTTCTTT
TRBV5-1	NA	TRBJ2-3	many	CASSRNWGSTDTQYF	TGCGCCAGCAGCCGGAACTGGGGCAGCACAGATACGCAGTATTTT
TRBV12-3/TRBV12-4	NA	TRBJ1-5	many	CASSNVGNQPQHF	TGTGCCAGCAGTAATGTTGGCAATCAGCCCCAGCATTTT
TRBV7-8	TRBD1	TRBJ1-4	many	CASSLGTGYEKLFF	TGTGCCAGCAGCTTAGGGACAGGGTACGAAAAACTGTTTTTT
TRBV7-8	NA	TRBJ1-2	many	CASSTLGVTNAF	TGTGCCAGCAGCACACTCGGGGTGACTAACGCCTTC
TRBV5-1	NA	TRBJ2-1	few	CASSSGGGGYNEQFF	TGCGCCAGCAGCTCCGGTGGCGGAGGCTACAATGAGCAGTTCTTC
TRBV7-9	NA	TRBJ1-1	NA	CASSPTGVLEAFF	TGTGCCAGCAGCCCGACAGGTGTGCTTGAAGCTTTCTTT
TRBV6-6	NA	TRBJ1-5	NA	CASSDYSGLSKQPQHF	TGTGCCAGCAGTGACTATTCAGGGTTGAGCAAACAGCCCCAGCATTTT
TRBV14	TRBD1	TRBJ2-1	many	CASSQGSRGIAYNEQFF	TGTGCCAGCAGCCAAGGCAGCAGGGGGATTGCCTACAATGAGCAGTTCTTC
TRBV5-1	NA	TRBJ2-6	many	CASSIEPSGANVLTF	TGCGCCAGCAGCATAGAGCCCTCTGGGGCCAACGTCCTGACTTTC
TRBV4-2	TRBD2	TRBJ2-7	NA	CASSQEASGSSYEQYF	TGTGCCAGCAGCCAAGAGGCTAGCGGGAGCTCCTACGAGCAGTACTTC
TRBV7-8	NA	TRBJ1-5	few	CASSSRQNNQPQHF	TGTGCCAGCAGCTCTAGACAGAACAATCAGCCCCAGCATTTT
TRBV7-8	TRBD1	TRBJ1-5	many	CASSLGAGTGTNQPQHF	TGTGCCAGCAGCTTAGGGGCCGGGACAGGGACCAATCAGCCCCAGCATTTT
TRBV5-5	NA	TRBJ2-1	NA	CASSLIPGSYNEQSF	TGTGCCAGCAGCTTGATCCCGGGCTCCTACAATGAGCAGTCCTTC
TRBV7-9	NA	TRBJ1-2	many	CASSLASGTDYGYTF	TGTGCCAGCAGCTTAGCCTCCGGGACTGACTATGGCTACACCTTC
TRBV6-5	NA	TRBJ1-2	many	CASSYSRGAYGYTF	TGTGCCAGCAGTTACAGCCGGGGAGCCTATGGCTACACCTTC
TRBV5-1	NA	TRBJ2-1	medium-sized	CASSLLAASYNEQFF	TGCGCCAGCAGCTTGCTAGCAGCCTCCTACAATGAGCAGTTCTTC
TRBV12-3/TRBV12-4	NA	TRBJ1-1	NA	CASSWQWAEAFF	TGTGCCAGCAGTTGGCAGTGGGCTGAAGCTTTCTTT
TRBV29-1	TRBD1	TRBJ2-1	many	CSVDRGSMYNEQFF	TGCAGCGTTGACAGGGGGTCAATGTACAATGAGCAGTTCTTC
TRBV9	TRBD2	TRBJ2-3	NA	CANSARAGPADTQYF	TGTGCCAACAGCGCCCGAGCGGGACCAGCAGATACGCAGTATTTT
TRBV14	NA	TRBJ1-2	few	CASSPCFQAYGYTF	TGTGCCAGCAGCCCTTGCTTCCAGGCCTATGGCTACACCTTC
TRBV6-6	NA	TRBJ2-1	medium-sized	CASRLGGDDNEQFF	TGTGCCAGTCGCCTGGGGGGTGACGACAATGAGCAGTTCTTC
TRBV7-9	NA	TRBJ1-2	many	CASSLGNYGYTF	TGTGCCAGCAGCCTCGGTAACTATGGCTACACCTTC
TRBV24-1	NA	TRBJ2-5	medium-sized	CATSDLGETQYF	TGTGCCACCAGTGATTTGGGAGAGACCCAGTACTTC
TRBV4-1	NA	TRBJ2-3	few	CASSQGEGTDTQYF	TGCGCCAGCAGCCAAGGGGAAGGGACAGATACGCAGTATTTT
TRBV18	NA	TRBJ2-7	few	CASSPPSGTVYEQYF	TGTGCCAGCTCACCACCAAGCGGGACAGTATACGAGCAGTACTTC
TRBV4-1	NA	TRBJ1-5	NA	CASSQEPWHQPQHF	TGCGCCAGCAGCCAAGAGCCCTGGCATCAGCCCCAGCATTTT
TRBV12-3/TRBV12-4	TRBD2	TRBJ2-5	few	CASSPYFLAGGETQYF	TGTGCCAGCAGCCCCTACTTCCTAGCGGGAGGAGAGACCCAGTACTTC
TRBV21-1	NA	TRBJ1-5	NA	CASSNLGQGRYSNQPQHF	TGTGCCAGCAGCAACCTCGGACAGGGACGTTATAGCAATCAGCCCCAGCATTTT